These T cell receptor beta chains were read from a single sample in a study of radiation and T cells in renal cell carcinoma. Method: immunoSEQ multiplex PCR; TCRdb's copy keeps in-frame clones and lacks some. This sample has around 60,000 clones, with around 77% found just once. Sequenced material: blood, taken from a patient whose treatment included radiotherapy and nephrectomy. The receptors stem from a man aged 60-69 years with renal cell carcinoma. The CDR3 runs from the conserved cysteine through the conserved F or W. Clone size is stated in some rows and not others, as once, few, many or a class when expanded.

clone_size v_call cdr3_aa
once TRBV30 CAWSVPRQGNYGYTF
. TRBV11-2 CASSNLAGAAATQYF
. TRBV5-1 CASSQGTSGGATTQYF
. TRBV5-6 CASSLWDLNQPQHF
. TRBV5-1 CASTPGSAYNEQFF
. TRBV4-2 CASSLATAGKAYGYTF
. TRBV5-1 CASSLVRTPTTGELFF
. TRBV6-5 CASIGGSGTGELFF
. TRBV29-1 CSVAPTGAPNEQYF
. TRBV7-9 CASRISGATTDTQYF
. TRBV11-2 CASSSGFKLEETQYF
few TRBV7-2 CASSPWAGFNTGELFF
. TRBV30 CAWWPGRRNTEAFF
. TRBV19 CASSGTGDTGELFF
. TRBV27 CASSSSAGTGGFASYEQYF
. TRBV5-5 CARKISGPEKTYEQYF
. TRBV6-5 CASSYSEWNNEQFF
once TRBV19 CASSPNANRGDEKLFF
. TRBV2 CASTFGEREKLFF
. TRBV5-4 CASSLERGNSPLHF
. TRBV15 CATSRDGASTDTQYF
once TRBV5-1 CASSLRSGTSGGYEQYF
. TRBV29-1 CSVEEVENTEAFF
many TRBV5-1 CASSSDGSGGFYTF
few TRBV9 CASSVDVNTEAFF
. TRBV4-3 CASSQDRGTGIYNEQFF
once TRBV5-1 CASSGQGNEQYF
. TRBV19 CASSVRQGETEAFF
. TRBV4-3 CASSRRPGILADTQYF
. TRBV14 CASSRAGVAGYTF
. TRBV7-6 CASSLPGQTNTGELFF
. TRBV5-1 CASSPGTGAMNTEAFF
. TRBV7-9 CASSLIGRIEAFF
. TRBV5-1 CASSVQGPGNTIYF
. TRBV19 CASSGGGREPQHF
. TRBV5-8 CASSLVLTSGVSYEQYF
. TRBV7-2 CASSLVGGGVTNEKLFF
. TRBV10-3 CATLQRETQETQYF
. TRBV6-6 CASSQSPSTDTQYF
. TRBV19 CASSIEARQSYNEQFF
few TRBV13 CASSIKVGNTEAFF
. TRBV29-1 CSVGGYRGSQETQYF
. TRBV14 CASRPRDNSYEQYF
. TRBV7-2 CASSRYGIAGGPNEQFF
. TRBV13 CASSLGQKFFGDSEAFF
. TRBV7-9 CASSLTGTLGETQYF
. TRBV7-9 CASSPSKGATVNEQYF
few TRBV19 CASSTRQGGTEAFF
. TRBV5-1 CASSRTGYQPQHF